The 10 T cell receptor beta chains presented below share a single source sample, sequenced in a study of cytomegalovirus exposure and HLA in healthy donors. The study ran its PCR with 60 Vbeta and 13 Jbeta primers. The data were produced by immunoSEQ multiplex PCR, yet TCRdb's version contains in-frame clones alone and is incomplete. Of over 200,000 clones listed, roughly 84% were seen once; the top ten hold around 1.4%. The sequencing sample was made of PBMCs. These receptors were obtained from a human donor in good health.

The CDR3 nucleotides are TGTGCCTGGAGTATTAGCGGGAGCGCCTACGAGCAGTACTTC. Its translation: CAWSISGSAYEQYF. The V and J genes are TRBV30 and TRBJ2-7; TRBD2 agrees at 9 bases. V lost 2 bases, J lost 2 bases, and 4 bases stayed unmatched. Germline V gene sequence: CDR1 GTSNPN, CDR2 SVGIG (reference sequence). There are 14 residues in the CDR3.

The V call is TRBV18, the J call TRBJ1-1; weak D call: TRBD1 (5 bases). The CDR3 has 11 residues. Germline CDR1 reads KGHSH; CDR2 reads LQKENI. V lost 8 bases and J lost 7, with 11 bases in between. The CDR3 DNA follows: TGTGCCAGCCAGACAGAGATTGAAGCTTTCTTT. This sequence encodes CASQTEIEAFF.

V and J are TRBV10-3 and TRBJ1-2; no definite D call. This CDR3 has 13 residues. Germline lookup yields CDR1 ENHRY and CDR2 SYGVKD. Trimming shortened V by 8 bases and J by 6 bases, and 16 bases separated the two germline ends. Here the CDR3 reads CAIFYPLIHGYTF. As DNA, the CDR3 is TGTGCCATCTTCTACCCCTTAATACATGGCTACACCTTC.

The chain joins TRBV5-1 to TRBJ2-1; TRBD2 matches 7 bases. CDR3 size: 16 residues. CDR1 SGHRS and CDR2 YFSETQ come from the germline V gene. Trimming took 6 bases from V and 1 from J; bases not matched to a gene: 10. The CDR3 DNA reads as TGCGCCAGCAAGGTAGCGGGTGGTGGGTCCTACAATGAGCAGTTCTTC. It specifies CASKVAGGGSYNEQFF.

The rearrangement joins TRBV5-4 to TRBJ2-5; TRBD2 might be the D (5 bases). In germline, CDR1 is SGHNT, CDR2 YYREEE (reference sequence). The CDR3 runs 14 residues. V shed 1 base and J shed 2 bases, with 9 bases lying between them. CDR3 sequence: CASSLLDYQETQYF. CDR3 in DNA: TGTGCCAGCAGCTTGTTAGACTATCAAGAGACCCAGTACTTC.

This clone was detected a few times. The chain combines TRBV4-1 with TRBJ1-1; maybe TRBD1 (6 bases). The CDR3 sequence is 15 residues long. CDR1 and CDR2 (germline): MGHRA, YSYEKL. V shed 4 bases and J shed 0 bases, with 12 bases lying between them. CDR3 region: CASSRNTGMNTEAFF. Written as DNA, the CDR3 is TGCGCCAGCAGCCGAAATACAGGGATGAACACTGAAGCTTTCTTT.

Remarks on this clone: Other DNA sequences within the sample encode an identical CDR3. The genes are TRBV4-1 and TRBJ2-5, with a tentative D call TRBD2 (6 bases). Between the trimmed V and J ends, which lost 2 bases and 1 base, there was a span of 8 bases. Germline CDR1 and CDR2: MGHRA and YSYEKL. CDR3 length equals 14 residues. The CDR3, as DNA: TGCGCCAGCAGCCAATCGGGACTCCAAGAGACCCAGTACTTC. It codes for CASSQSGLQETQYF.

The chain carries TRBV21-1 and TRBJ2-3; the D call in the table, TRBD2, was not verified against the DNA. TRBV21-1 has pseudogene status. The CDR3 covers 17 residues. This chain's CDR3 is CASSNGRGEASTDTQYF. The CDR3 bases are TGTGCCAGCAGCAACGGACGAGGGGAGGCGTCCACAGATACGCAGTATTTT.

The gene calls are TRBV13 and TRBJ1-1; 7 nucleotides align to TRBD1. After removal of 4 bases from V and 4 bases from J, the junction contained 6 bases not matched to a gene. This CDR3 comprises 14 residues. CDR1 is PRHDT, CDR2 FYEKMQ, per germline (reference sequence). The DNA for the CDR3 is TGTGCCAGCAGCTACGAGGGGGCGGGCACTGAAGCTTTCTTT. Its protein product is CASSYEGAGTEAFF.

This rearrangement joins TRBV19 to TRBJ2-3; 10 bases are shared with TRBD2. V dropped 6 bases and J dropped 1; count of bases not matched to a gene: 10. Germline V gene lookup returns CDR1 LNHDA and CDR2 SQIVND (reference sequence). This CDR3 region has 17 residues. The CDR3: CASSRTSGRSRTDTQYF. The CDR3 DNA sequence: TGTGCCAGTAGCCGGACTAGCGGACGATCCCGCACAGATACGCAGTATTTT. The whole variable domain, filled in from reference TRBV19 and TRBJ2-3, reads DGGITQSPKYLFRKEGQNVTLSCEQNLNHDAMYWYRQDPGQGLRLIYYSQIVNDFQKGDIAEGYSVSREKKESFPLTVTSAQKNPTAFYLCASSRTSGRSRTDTQYFGPGTRLTVL.